The 6 T cell receptor beta chains reported below all come from one sample, sequenced in a study of cytomegalovirus exposure and HLA in healthy donors. A multiplex PCR was run with 60 Vbeta primers and 13 Jbeta primers. The protocol was immunoSEQ multiplex PCR, while the TCRdb copy is restricted to in-frame clones and leaves out a portion. The sample carries fewer than 150,000 clones, 73% recorded once. The material sequenced was PBMCs. The receptors shown here come from a human donor in good health.

The rearrangement links TRBV6-6 to TRBJ2-5, with TRBD1 matching 9 bases. The germline V gene has CDR1 MNHNY and CDR2 SVGAGI (reference sequence). V was pared by 1 base and J by 3 bases, with 6 bases of the junction left unmatched. CDR3 length: 16 amino acids. In DNA, the CDR3 is TGTGCCAGCAGTTACTTGAGACAGGGGGATAAAGAGACCCAGTACTTC. Amino acid sequence: CASSYLRQGDKETQYF.

This clone was seen more than once but under ten times. The rearrangement links TRBV19 to TRBJ1-2; a weak D match, TRBD1 (6 bases). Germline V CDR1 and CDR2: LNHDA, SQIVND (reference sequence). V lost 4 bases and J lost 6, with 15 bases in between. The CDR3 totals 14 residues. In DNA, the CDR3 is TGTGCCAGTAGTAGCCTGGACAGACTTAATGGCTACACCTTC. It yields the protein CASSSLDRLNGYTF.

The rearrangement uses TRBV7-8 and TRBJ2-1, with D possibly matching TRBD1 (5 bases). V gave up 5 bases and J gave up 6 bases, with 5 bases separating them. CDR1 is SGHVS and CDR2 is FQNEAQ in the germline V gene. This CDR3 contains 11 residues. The CDR3 sequence is CASSDSNEQFF. The CDR3 coding sequence is TGTGCCAGCAGCGACAGCAATGAGCAGTTCTTC.

This sequence joins TRBV9 and TRBJ2-7, with TRBD2 as a possible D gene (6 bases). Germline CDR1 and CDR2: SGDLS and YYNGEE. V lost 4 bases and J lost 6, with 20 bases in between. The CDR3 runs 15 residues. The CDR3 loop is CASSLSGNNPGEQYF. CDR3 sequence (DNA): TGTGCCAGCAGCCTTAGCGGAAATAACCCGGGCGAGCAGTACTTC.

The J gene is TRBJ1-1, the V gene TRBV2, with 7 bases fitting TRBD1. CDR1 is SNHLY and CDR2 is FYNNEI in the germline V gene. This CDR3 contains 15 residues. The J segment lost 0 bases and the V segment lost 5 bases, leaving 6 bases of the junction unmatched. DNA of the CDR3: TGTGCCAGCAGTAATACAGGGGCGCTGAACACTGAAGCTTTCTTT. Encoded protein: CASSNTGALNTEAFF.

A few counts support this clone. This chain connects TRBV7-9 to TRBJ2-1; 10 bases align to TRBD2. The V gene's germline CDR1 is SEHNR and CDR2 FQNEAQ (reference sequence). The CDR3 totals 15 residues. Germline trimming cut 6 bases from V and 5 bases from J; bases unmatched to any gene: 7. CDR3 DNA: TGTGCCAGCAGGCTGGCACTAGCGGGAAACAATGAGCAGTTCTTC. Protein product: CASRLALAGNNEQFF.